This T cell receptor (beta chain) was observed in a study of patients and donors after allogeneic stem cell transplantation. Germline CDR1 is LGHNA and CDR2 is YSLEER. The CDR3 contains 15 residues. Trimming left V 1 base short and J 0 bases short, with 7 bases between. TCRdb redid the calling of the RT-PCR reads with MiXCR, one entry per CDR3 protein. The sample carries roughly 940,000 distinct CDR3 sequences, more than 15% recorded once. The genes are TRBV4-3 and TRBJ1-3; no clear D. The source of this sequence is a human donor who was either an allogeneic HSCT recipient or a stem cell or donor lymphocyte infusion donor (not recorded which). It is not recorded whose cells these are; they may come from a transplant donor. Input material: blood, either unsorted or a sorted T cell fraction (not recorded which). CDR3 amino acids: CASSQGPDSGNTIYF. For the CDR3, the DNA is TGCGCCAGCAGCCAAGGTCCAGACTCTGGAAACACCATATATTTT.